One sample yielded the 10 T cell receptor beta chains listed below, sequenced in a study of shared clonotypes between healthy human individuals. Generated by immunoSEQ multiplex PCR, the TCRdb table keeps only in-frame clones and is missing some. Here the sample spans about 330,000 clones, approximately 79% being singletons. Material for sequencing was memory CD4+ T cells sorted from blood. Subset defined: CD45RA-negative fraction. The receptors come from a man in his thirties or forties in good health.

There are a few counts of this clone. This chain connects TRBV4-3 to TRBJ1-3; D is unresolved. The germline V gene has CDR1 LGHNA and CDR2 YSLEER. This CDR3 spans 15 amino acids. V was pared by 0 bases and J by 0 bases, with 6 bases between. This CDR3 is CASSQDRISGNTIYF. CDR3 nucleotide sequence: TGCGCCAGCAGCCAAGACAGGATCTCTGGAAACACCATATATTTT.

The gene calls are TRBV2 and TRBJ2-5; no clear D gene. Trimming took off 3 bases at V and 5 bases at J, with 7 bases between the two ends. Germline V gene lookup returns CDR1 SNHLY and CDR2 FYNNEI. The CDR3 is 12 residues long. Written as DNA, the CDR3 is TGTGCCAGCAGTGAGACCCCGGAGACCCAGTACTTC. Translation: CASSETPETQYF.

The chain couples TRBV6-6 to TRBJ2-7, with 8 bases matching TRBD2. The germline CDR1 and CDR2 sequences are MNHNY and SVGAGI (reference sequence). This CDR3 is 14 amino acids long. J was trimmed by 6 bases and V by 6 bases; bases with no gene match: 10. The CDR3 coding sequence is TGTGCCAGCAGCCCGGCGGGACTAGTTGGCGAGCAGTACTTC. Residues: CASSPAGLVGEQYF.

The chain recombines TRBV5-1 with TRBJ1-2, with TRBD1 identical over 7 bases. V gave up 1 base and J gave up 6 bases; unmatched junction bases: 12. Germline V gene data show CDR1 as SGHRS and CDR2 as YFSETQ. This CDR3 has 16 residues. Here the CDR3 DNA reads TGCGCCAGCAGCTTGTACGCCCGAGGGGGCGTGAATGGCTACACCTTC. Its protein product is CASSLYARGGVNGYTF.

This clone was picked up many times. This chain links TRBV2 with TRBJ1-4, with D possibly TRBD1 on 5 matching bases. V lost 6 bases to trimming and J lost 6 bases, with 17 bases between them. CDR3 length: 15 residues. Looked up from germline, CDR1 is SNHLY and CDR2 is FYNNEI. The CDR3 protein is CASSALGVRDEKLFF. The CDR3 DNA is TGTGCCAGCAGCGCCCTAGGGGTTCGGGATGAAAAACTGTTTTTT.

CDR3 in amino acids: CASSYDRGWTGELFF. The DNA of the CDR3 is TGTGCCAGCAGCTACGACAGGGGGTGGACCGGGGAGCTGTTTTTT. The chain recombines TRBV7-9 with TRBJ2-2; TRBD1 agrees at 9 bases. Germline-derived CDR1 and CDR2 are SEHNR and FQNEAQ (reference sequence). CDR3 size: 15 residues. Germline trimming cut 4 bases from V and 5 bases from J; bases unmatched to any gene: 5.

The chain uses TRBV5-1 and TRBJ2-7; 8 bases align to TRBD2. V dropped 2 bases and J dropped 6; count of bases not matched to a gene: 10. Germline assignment: CDR1 SGHRS and CDR2 YFSETQ. The CDR3 runs to 15 residues. For the CDR3, the DNA is TGCGCCAGCAGCTTTACGGAAGCGGGGGCCCGCGAGCAGTACTTC. This gives the protein CASSFTEAGAREQYF.

The chain has TRBV2 and TRBJ2-7; TRBD1 matches at 7 bases. The V gene end was trimmed by 8 bases and the J gene end by 5 bases; junction bases not matched to a gene: 18. Germline V lookup: CDR1 SNHLY, CDR2 FYNNEI. The CDR3 has 16 residues. In DNA form, the CDR3 reads TGTGCCAGCTGCACGGCCCCCCCCGGGACAGTCAACGAGCAGTACTTC. It encodes CASCTAPPGTVNEQYF.

The chain joins TRBV19 to TRBJ2-1; TRBD2 matches 13 bases. Germline CDR1 is LNHDA and CDR2 is SQIVND (reference sequence). The V and J ends lost 5 bases and 6 bases, in that order; junction bases with no gene match: 4. The CDR3 is 15 amino acids. In DNA, the CDR3 is TGTGCCAGTAGTCGAACTAGCGGGAGGGCCAATGAGCAGTTCTTC. Translated, it gives CASSRTSGRANEQFF. The full variable domain, its missing parts supplied by reference TRBV19 and TRBJ2-1, is DGGITQSPKYLFRKEGQNVTLSCEQNLNHDAMYWYRQDPGQGLRLIYYSQIVNDFQKGDIAEGYSVSREKKESFPLTVTSAQKNPTAFYLCASSRTSGRANEQFFGPGTRLTVL.

The sample holds many counts of this clone. The gene calls are TRBV18 and TRBJ2-2, with 7 bases lining up with TRBD2. The germline gives CDR1 KGHSH, CDR2 LQKENI. The CDR3 length is 16 residues. The J segment lost 4 bases and the V segment lost 3 bases, leaving 8 bases of the junction unmatched. In DNA form, the CDR3 reads TGTGCCAGCTCACCGTACCTAGCGGACACCACCGGGGAGCTGTTTTTT. This sequence encodes CASSPYLADTTGELFF.